A single sample is the source of the 14 T cell receptor beta chains below, sequenced in a study of T-cell memory formation after mild COVID-19. TCRdb analysed the 5' RACE reads with MiXCR anew, one entry per CDR3 protein. This repertoire shows about 180,000 distinct CDR3 sequences, less than 20% found once; its top ten account for under 4.5%. Specimen: PBMCs or a T cell subset sorted from them (not recorded which). These TCRs come from a man in his late teens or twenties who had mild COVID-19 (a few samples of this study predate the infection). Cell type and time point are not known.

The chain is built from TRBV6-6 and TRBJ2-3, with TRBD1 identical over 11 bases. The V and J ends lost 0 bases and 5 bases, in that order; junction bases with no gene match: 13. This CDR3 is built from 19 residues. Germline lookup yields CDR1 MNHNY and CDR2 SVGAGI (reference sequence). In nucleotides, the CDR3 is TGTGCCAGCAGTTACTCTCGGACAGGGGGCCACCTACGAATAGATACGCAGTATTTT. It is translated as CASSYSRTGGHLRIDTQYF.

This clonotype came up many times. The V call is TRBV5-4, the J call TRBJ2-3, with 14 bases that match TRBD2. This CDR3 is 17 amino acids long. The germline CDR1 and CDR2 sequences are SGHNT and YYREEE (reference sequence). V was clipped by 5 bases and J by 4 bases; unmatched bases: 9. The CDR3 spells CASRPPTSGGAADTQYF. The CDR3 DNA is TGTGCCAGCAGACCGCCGACTAGCGGGGGGGCCGCAGATACGCAGTATTTT.

J is TRBJ2-3 and V is TRBV9; D is possibly TRBD2 (6 bases). In germline, CDR1 is SGDLS, CDR2 YYNGEE. The CDR3 is made up of 15 amino acids. V dropped 0 bases and J dropped 0 bases, with 8 bases sitting between them. The CDR3 DNA follows: TGTGCCAGCAGCGTAGTAGCGGATAGCACAGATACGCAGTATTTT. Its protein product is CASSVVADSTDTQYF. Combining the CDR3 with reference TRBV9 and TRBJ2-3 gives the whole variable domain DSGVTQTPKHLITATGQRVTLRCSPRSGDLSVYWYQQSLDQGLQFLIQYYNGEERAKGNILERFSAQQFPDLHSELNLSSLELGDSALYFCASSVVADSTDTQYFGPGTRLTVL.

This clonotype was recorded a few times. The V gene is TRBV28, the J gene TRBJ1-2; D gene unclear. This CDR3 has 12 amino acids. Germline CDR1 and CDR2: MDHEN and SYDVKM. Trimming removed 6 bases from V and 5 bases from J, with 10 bases in between. The CDR3 reads CASSTERYGYTF. CDR3 sequence (DNA): TGTGCCAGCAGCACGGAGCGATATGGCTACACCTTC.

There are a few counts of this clonotype. This chain joins TRBV20-1 and TRBJ1-3; 9 nucleotides match TRBD1. The CDR3 has 14 amino acids. Germline CDR1 and CDR2: DFQATT and SNEGSKA (reference sequence). V lost 3 bases to trimming and J lost 4 bases; unmatched junction nucleotides: 4. The CDR3 DNA sequence: TGCAGTGCTAGGACAGGGGGTAGCGGAAACACCATATATTTT. This encodes CSARTGGSGNTIYF.

CDR3 in DNA: TGCGCCAGCAGCCCGGGGACAGGGAGTACCTACGAGCAGTACTTC. It codes for CASSPGTGSTYEQYF. The chain couples TRBV4-1 to TRBJ2-7, with 9 nucleotides matching TRBD1. The CDR3 loop spans 15 amino acids. Per germline, CDR1 MGHRA and CDR2 YSYEKL. The V and J ends lost 4 bases and 2 bases, in that order; junction bases with no gene match: 6.

The rearrangement joins TRBV12-3 or TRBV12-4 to TRBJ1-4; 7 nucleotides align to TRBD1. After removal of 6 bases from V and 8 bases from J, the junction contained 6 bases not matched to a gene. The CDR3 is 13 amino acids. DNA for the CDR3: TGTGCCAGCAGCCCGACAGGGAGAGAAAAACTGTTTTTT. Its protein product is CASSPTGREKLFF.

This chain uses TRBV7-2 with TRBJ1-1, with D possibly being TRBD1 (5 bases). Germline V gene sequence: CDR1 SGHTA, CDR2 FQGNSA. The CDR3 spans 18 residues. V was cut by 5 bases and J by 0 bases, with 22 bases left in between. The CDR3 coding sequence is TGTGCCAGCAGCCCCCTCCCGCGCAGGGAGAGGCTGAACACTGAAGCTTTCTTT. This translates into CASSPLPRRERLNTEAFF.

The V gene is TRBV2, the J gene TRBJ1-6; 10 bases align to TRBD1. Germline trimming cut 8 bases from V and 8 bases from J; bases unmatched to any gene: 6. The CDR3 is made up of 14 amino acids. Germline lookup yields CDR1 SNHLY and CDR2 FYNNEI. CDR3 residues: CASLRGQGDSPLHF. DNA of the CDR3: TGTGCCAGCCTCCGAGGACAGGGGGATTCACCCCTCCACTTT. The full variable domain, its missing parts supplied by reference TRBV2 and TRBJ1-6, is EPEVTQTPSHQVTQMGQEVILRCVPISNHLYFYWYRQILGQKVEFLVSFYNNEISEKSEIFDDQFSVERPDGSNFTLKIRSTKLEDSAMYFCASLRGQGDSPLHFGNGTRLTVT.

The chain recombines TRBV7-2 with TRBJ2-1; the D gene could be TRBD1 or TRBD2 (6 bases each). Germline V gives CDR1 SGHTA, CDR2 FQGNSA. The length of the CDR3 is 15 residues. V dropped 5 bases and J dropped 7 bases, with 18 bases sitting between them. The CDR3 protein is CASSPGRGLGNEQFF. The CDR3, as DNA: TGTGCCAGCAGCCCAGGCCGGGGGCTCGGGAATGAGCAGTTCTTC.

The V gene is TRBV28, the J gene TRBJ1-5; a weak D match, TRBD1 (6 bases). The CDR3 extends over 16 amino acids. Per germline, CDR1 MDHEN and CDR2 SYDVKM. The V gene lost 5 bases and the J gene lost 6 bases, with 20 bases spanning the gap. The CDR3 region has the DNA TGTGCCAGCAGTACCCGAACAGGGTTGGGGGGTCAGCCCCAGCATTTT. It yields the protein CASSTRTGLGGQPQHF.

The chain links TRBV20-1 to TRBJ1-1, with D possibly matching TRBD1 (5 bases). Germline V gene sequence: CDR1 DFQATT, CDR2 SNEGSKA (reference sequence). This CDR3 has 12 amino acids. With 8 bases removed from V and 0 bases from J, the gap between germline ends came to 10 bases. In DNA, the CDR3 is TGCAGTCCAGGGAGGATGAACACTGAAGCTTTCTTT. Protein sequence: CSPGRMNTEAFF.

This clonotype occurred a few times. This rearrangement joins TRBV5-1 to TRBJ2-1; a weak D match, TRBD2 (7 bases). V was cut by 0 bases and J by 4 bases, with 20 bases left in between. Germline CDR1 reads SGHRS; CDR2 reads YFSETQ. The CDR3 is made up of 18 amino acids. Here the CDR3 DNA reads TGCGCCAGCAGCTTGGTGGGCGGGGGCATCACCATTTACAATGAGCAGTTCTTC. This codes for CASSLVGGGITIYNEQFF.

The CDR3, as DNA: TGTGCCAGCAGCTTAGCCCGGACTAGCCCCTACGAGCAGTACTTC. Protein product: CASSLARTSPYEQYF. This sequence joins TRBV7-2 and TRBJ2-7; 8 nucleotides match TRBD2. CDR1 is SGHTA and CDR2 is FQGNSA in the germline V gene. CDR3 length: 15 amino acids. With V trimmed by 0 bases and J by 2 bases, 3 bases remained unmatched.